This TCR beta chain stems from a study of blood T cell repertoires in COVID-19. The overall study: COVID-19 samples, acute and convalescent, were from the United States, Italy and Spain.

Germline V gene sequence: CDR1 LGHNA, CDR2 YSLEER. The CDR3 loop spans 15 amino acids. With 4 bases clipped from V and 5 bases from J, the junction kept 9 bases outside the gene matches. As handled by the study authors: Amplified reference gene primers provided the basis for estimating nucleated cell counts. Assay used: immunoSEQ multiplex PCR; TCRdb lists only in-frame clones, some missing. V, J and clone size are taken as reported in that table, and D and trimming were inferred from the DNA itself. The table records fewer than 400,000 clones, roughly nine tenths of them present only once. The chain links TRBV4-3 to TRBJ2-7, with TRBD1 matching over 9 bases. This receptor was identified in a woman aged 25 to 39 who had recovered from COVID-19. Sequencing used PBMCs or T cells enriched from blood (not recorded which). The CDR3 sequence is CASSPYSGQGNEQYF. The CDR3 bases are TGCGCCAGCAGCCCTTACTCGGGACAGGGAAACGAGCAGTACTTC.